A single sample is the source of the 17 T cell receptor beta chains below, sequenced in a study of regulatory T cells in long-lasting Graves disease. To make TCR beta libraries, researchers used iRepertoire HTBI primers and Arm-PCR of CDR3 regions. TCRdb reanalysed the multiplex PCR reads using MiXCR and keeps one entry per CDR3 protein. The profile shows hundreds of thousands of distinct CDR3 sequences, under 25% of them singletons. Stated time point: persistent/refractory GD, antithyroid drugs over 5 years with positive TRAb. The TCR library was prepared using RNA isolated from PBMCs. The sequencing here drew on peripheral blood mononuclear cells (PBMCs), taken when the disease was refractory, from a patient treated with antithyroid drugs. The receptors originated from a female donor with Graves disease.

The DNA for the CDR3 is TGTGCCAGCAGCTTGGAAATCCTGACAGGCCTTAATGAAAAACTGTTTTTT. It specifies CASSLEILTGLNEKLFF. This chain connects TRBV7-2 to TRBJ1-4; TRBD1 is a possible D gene (6 bases). Per the germline V gene, CDR1 is SGHTA and CDR2 is FQGNSA. The CDR3 is made up of 17 amino acids. V was shortened by 3 bases and J by 4 bases, with 18 bases between the two germline ends.

This clonotype was seen at least ten times. The chain has TRBV5-1 and TRBJ2-7; 8 bases map to TRBD1. This CDR3 contains 15 residues. J was trimmed by 6 bases and V by 2 bases; bases with no gene match: 10. Germline lookup yields CDR1 SGHRS and CDR2 YFSETQ. DNA for the CDR3: TGCGCCAGCAGCTTAGGAGGACAGGGATTGTTCGAGCAGTACTTC. Its translation: CASSLGGQGLFEQYF. Full variable domain (rest looked up from reference TRBV5-1 and TRBJ2-7): KAGVTQTPRYLIKTRGQQVTLSCSPISGHRSVSWYQQTPGQGLQFLFEYFSETQRNKGNFPGRFSGRQFSNSRSEMNVSTLELGDSALYLCASSLGGQGLFEQYFGPGTRLTVT.

The V gene is TRBV2, the J gene TRBJ2-1; TRBD1 might be the D (6 bases). V lost 6 bases and J 6 bases, leaving 15 bases between the germline ends. This CDR3 has 14 amino acids. The germline V gene encodes CDR1 SNHLY and CDR2 FYNNEI. In nucleotides, the CDR3 is TGTGCCAGCAGAGCAGGGGATGGGGCCAATGAGCAGTTCTTC. Protein sequence: CASRAGDGANEQFF.

J is TRBJ2-5 and V is TRBV5-1; 12 nucleotides line up with TRBD2. Germline CDR1 reads SGHRS; CDR2 reads YFSETQ. The CDR3 is made up of 16 amino acids. Unmatched junction bases numbered 6, after V lost 1 base and J lost 5 bases. The CDR3 protein is CASSLQPSGRVETQYF. CDR3 bases: TGCGCCAGCAGCTTGCAGCCTAGCGGGAGGGTCGAGACCCAGTACTTC.

This clonotype came up a few times. The V and J genes are TRBV30 and TRBJ1-1; D is perhaps TRBD1 (5 bases). Germline CDR1 reads GTSNPN; CDR2 reads SVGIG (reference sequence). This CDR3 is built from 14 residues. Trimming removed 2 bases at V and 5 bases at J, with 15 bases between. The DNA for the CDR3 is TGTGCCTGGAGTCCCCTGACCGGGGGGACTGAAGCTTTCTTT. Translating gives CAWSPLTGGTEAFF. The full variable domain, with the rest looked up from reference TRBV30 and TRBJ1-1, is SQTIHQWPATLVQPVGSPLSLECTVEGTSNPNLYWYRQAAGRGLQLLFYSVGIGQISSEVPQNLSASRPQDRQFILSSKKLLLSDSGFYLCAWSPLTGGTEAFFGQGTRLTVV.

This chain uses TRBV12-3 or TRBV12-4 with TRBJ2-7, with 11 positions matching TRBD1. This CDR3 is 17 amino acids long. The junction had 19 bases not matched to a gene; V was cut back by 6 bases and J by 9 bases. This CDR3 is CASRRTGGPTSGIGQYF. The CDR3, as DNA: TGTGCCAGCAGACGGACAGGGGGCCCGACTAGTGGAATCGGGCAGTACTTC.

This clonotype was observed once. This could be a read error, since a much larger clone is one nucleotide away. The genes are TRBV7-2 and TRBJ2-7; 10 nucleotides agree with TRBD2. V lost 1 base, J lost 6 bases, and 6 bases stayed unmatched. The germline V gene encodes CDR1 SGHTA and CDR2 FQGNSA. The CDR3 runs to 15 residues. The CDR3, as DNA: TGTGCCAGCAGCTTAGGCGGACTAGCGGAGCTCGAGCAGTACTTC. Protein: CASSLGGLAELEQYF.

This chain uses TRBV28 with TRBJ1-6; D is ambiguous. The CDR3 runs to 12 residues. Per germline, CDR1 MDHEN and CDR2 SYDVKM. V lost 6 bases and J lost 11, with 11 bases in between. The CDR3 region has the DNA TGTGCCAGCAGCTCTCTACAGACACCCCTCCACTTT. Its translation: CASSSLQTPLHF.

V gene TRBV10-3 combines with J gene TRBJ1-1; the D gene is possibly TRBD1 (6 bases). CDR1 and CDR2 from the germline V gene are ENHRY and SYGVKD. The CDR3 contains 15 residues. V was shortened by 6 bases and J by 0 bases, with 14 bases between the two germline ends. CDR3 sequence: CAIRDGQSMNTEAFF. The CDR3 coding sequence is TGTGCCATCAGAGATGGACAGTCAATGAACACTGAAGCTTTCTTT.

This clonotype was counted many times. This chain links TRBV6-1 with TRBJ2-7, with D possibly TRBD2 on 5 matching bases. The CDR3 contains 12 residues. Trimming took off 5 bases at V and 2 bases at J, with 7 bases between the two ends. The germline gives CDR1 MNHNS, CDR2 SASEGT. The CDR3 sequence is CASSSGTYEQYF. CDR3 DNA: TGTGCCAGCAGTAGCGGTACCTACGAGCAGTACTTC.

Worth noting for this clonotype: This may be a read error, as it is one base from a much larger clone. This chain uses TRBV7-2 with TRBJ2-2; TRBD2 agrees at 7 bases. With V trimmed by 10 bases and J by 1 base, 3 bases remained unmatched. CDR3 length: 13 amino acids. The germline gives CDR1 SGHTA, CDR2 FQGNSA. CDR3 sequence (DNA): TGTGCCACCAAGCGGGAGAACACCGGGGAGCTGTTTTTT. Protein: CATKRENTGELFF.

This clonotype came up many times. The chain joins TRBV20-1 to TRBJ1-6; possible D gene TRBD1, 6 bases. This CDR3 region has 15 residues. Trimming cost V 0 bases and J 5 bases, with 11 bases left between them. CDR1 and CDR2 (germline): DFQATT, SNEGSKA (reference sequence). CDR3 DNA sequence: TGCAGTGCTAGAGATCCGGGGGCGGATAATTCACCCCTCCACTTT. Its translation: CSARDPGADNSPLHF.

In this sample, this clonotype turned up many times. The chain uses TRBV25-1 and TRBJ1-2; 10 bases match TRBD1. The CDR3 sequence is 16 residues long. CDR1 MGHDK and CDR2 SYGVNS come from the germline V gene. J gave up 3 bases and V 2 bases, and 6 bases lay outside the gene matches. The CDR3 nucleotides are TGTGCCAGCAGTGAAACGGGGACAGGGGAGGACTATGGCTACACCTTC. It encodes CASSETGTGEDYGYTF.

About this clonotype: Possible read error: a much larger clone is one base away. The chain is built from TRBV6-5 and TRBJ1-5; no clear D. The germline V and J ends were trimmed by 2 bases and 1 base, with 18 bases remaining between them. Germline V gene lookup returns CDR1 MNHEY and CDR2 SVGAGI. The CDR3 loop spans 18 amino acids. Here the CDR3 DNA reads TGTGCCAGCAGTTACCCAGGACGCAGAACGGGGAGCAATCAGCCCCAGCATTTT. Translating gives CASSYPGRRTGSNQPQHF.

The DNA of the CDR3 is TGTGCCAGCAGCTCGAAAAACGGAATCTATGGCTACACCTTC. It specifies CASSSKNGIYGYTF. The chain combines TRBV5-8 with TRBJ1-2; D unresolved. The CDR3 length is 14 residues. V lost 3 bases and J 4 bases, leaving 13 bases between the germline ends. Germline V CDR1 and CDR2: SGHTS, YDEGEE.

The V gene is TRBV5-1, the J gene TRBJ2-2, with 7 bases identical to TRBD2. CDR1 and CDR2 from the germline V gene are SGHRS and YFSETQ. The CDR3 length is 17 residues. The J segment lost 4 bases and the V segment lost 1 base, leaving 10 bases of the junction unmatched. The CDR3 loop reads CASSLTLSSGTTGELFF. The DNA of the CDR3 is TGCGCCAGCAGCTTGACTTTGTCTAGCGGAACCACCGGGGAGCTGTTTTTT.

This clonotype has more than one count but fewer than ten. V gene TRBV19 combines with J gene TRBJ2-4; 7 nucleotides align to TRBD2. The V gene end was trimmed by 5 bases and the J gene end by 6 bases; junction bases not matched to a gene: 16. The CDR3 runs 17 residues. The germline gives CDR1 LNHDA, CDR2 SQIVND (reference sequence). This CDR3 is CASSSDGVLLARNIQYF. CDR3 nucleotide sequence: TGTGCCAGTAGTTCGGACGGGGTATTACTAGCGAGAAACATTCAGTACTTC.